This entry lists 3 T cell receptor beta chains sequenced from one sample in a study of blood T cell repertoires in COVID-19 (dated by TCRdb to about 2020). The library was made by the immunoSEQ multiplex PCR assay. As stored in TCRdb, this immuneACCESS dataset retains in-frame rearrangements with V and J assigned. A fraction of the clones does not appear; measured against another copy, unresolved V genes explain less than half of the discrepancy, and the remainder lacks a known reason. The sample data list some 190,000 clones, and around 85% of these were observed just once. The ten largest account for approximately 3% of the sample. The specimen sequenced was PBMCs or T cells enriched from blood (not recorded which). These receptors were obtained from a woman aged 30 to 39 who had recovered from COVID-19.

The chain is built from TRBV4-2 and TRBJ2-7, with a weak D call TRBD2 (7 bases). The V and J ends lost 3 bases and 5 bases respectively, with 20 bases between them. Per germline, CDR1 LGHNA and CDR2 YNFKEQ. This CDR3 is 16 amino acids long. The CDR3 spells CASSQDHGGALNEQYF. DNA of the CDR3: TGTGCCAGCAGCCAGGACCATGGGGGGGCGCTCAACGAGCAGTACTTC.

V is TRBV9 and J is TRBJ2-1; possible D gene TRBD2, 5 bases. V was clipped by 4 bases and J by 6 bases, with 14 bases between them. The CDR3 loop spans 14 amino acids. The germline gives CDR1 SGDLS, CDR2 YYNGEE. Written as DNA, the CDR3 is TGTGCCAGCAGCCCCGGGGTCCCCGGCAATGAGCAGTTCTTC. Amino acid sequence: CASSPGVPGNEQFF. Combining the CDR3 with reference TRBV9 and TRBJ2-1 gives the whole variable domain DSGVTQTPKHLITATGQRVTLRCSPRSGDLSVYWYQQSLDQGLQFLIQYYNGEERAKGNILERFSAQQFPDLHSELNLSSLELGDSALYFCASSPGVPGNEQFFGPGTRLTVL.

Only one count was recorded for this clone. The chain recombines TRBV28 with TRBJ1-6; D might be TRBD1 (5 bases). Germline V gene sequence: CDR1 MDHEN, CDR2 SYDVKM. V was clipped by 1 base and J by 9 bases, with 19 bases between them. The CDR3 covers 17 residues. Written as DNA, the CDR3 is TGTGCCAGCAGTTTATCGTCAGGGATGTTCGGGAGTTCACCCCTCCACTTT. Amino acid sequence: CASSLSSGMFGSSPLHF.